Sequencing of this TCR beta chain was carried out in a study of blood T cell repertoires in COVID-19. Study-level information: Whether acute or convalescent, the COVID-19 samples came from the United States, Italy and Spain.

Per the study methods: For nucleated cells, counts were estimated from reference gene primer amplification. Clones were sequenced by immunoSEQ multiplex PCR, and TCRdb holds only the in-frame ones, with some missing. V, J and clone size reflect that table, while D and trimming were determined from the DNA. The sample shows over 250,000 clones, around 88% of them seen only once. The CDR3 is 15 residues long. Per the germline V gene, CDR1 is LGHNA and CDR2 is YSLEER. V was pared by 0 bases and J by 1 base, with 10 bases between. The J gene is TRBJ2-7, the V gene TRBV4-3, with D perhaps matching TRBD1 (5 bases). Sequenced: peripheral blood. This clonotype originated in a woman aged 70 to 79 with COVID-19, enrolled during active disease. CDR3 in DNA: TGCGCCAGCAGCCAAGAAGACAGCCAGTCCTACGAGCAGTACTTC. Protein product: CASSQEDSQSYEQYF.